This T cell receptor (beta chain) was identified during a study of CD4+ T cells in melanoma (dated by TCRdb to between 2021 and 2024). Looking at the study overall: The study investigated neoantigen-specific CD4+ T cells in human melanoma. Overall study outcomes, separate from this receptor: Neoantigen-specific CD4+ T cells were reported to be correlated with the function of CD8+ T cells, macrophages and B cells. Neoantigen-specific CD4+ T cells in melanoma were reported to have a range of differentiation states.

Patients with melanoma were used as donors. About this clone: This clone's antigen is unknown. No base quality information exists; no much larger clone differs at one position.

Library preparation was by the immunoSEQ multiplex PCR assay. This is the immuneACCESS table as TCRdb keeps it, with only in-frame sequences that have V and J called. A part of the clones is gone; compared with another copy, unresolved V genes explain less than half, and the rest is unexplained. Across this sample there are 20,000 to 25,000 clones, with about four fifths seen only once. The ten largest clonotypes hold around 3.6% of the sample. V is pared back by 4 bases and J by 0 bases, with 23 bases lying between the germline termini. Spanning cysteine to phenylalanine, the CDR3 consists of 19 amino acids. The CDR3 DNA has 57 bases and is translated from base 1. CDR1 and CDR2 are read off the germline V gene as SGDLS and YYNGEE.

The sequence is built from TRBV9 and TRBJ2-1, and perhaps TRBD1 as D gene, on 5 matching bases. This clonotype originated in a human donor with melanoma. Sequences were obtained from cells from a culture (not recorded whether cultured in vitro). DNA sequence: TGTGCCAGCAGCATACACCGTCAGGGTCGTGGTCGCTCCTACAATGAGCAGTTCTTC. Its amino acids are CASSIHRQGRGRSYNEQFF.